What follows are 21 T cell receptor beta chains derived from one specimen sequenced in a study of identifying expanded T cells in peripheral blood. Only in-frame clones appear in the TCRdb table, and some are missing; sequencing was by immunoSEQ multiplex PCR. The repertoire holds around 100,000 clones, with over 80% as singletons. Sequencing was performed on blood. The receptors here all came from a person aged 18 to 75 in good health.

The chain recombines TRBV5-4 with TRBJ1-6; D is unresolved. Germline loops: CDR1 SGHNT, CDR2 YYREEE (reference sequence). Trimming left V 0 bases short and J 9 bases short, with 7 bases between. The CDR3 runs to 13 residues. Here the CDR3 reads CASSLAGRSPLHF. The CDR3 bases are TGTGCCAGCAGCTTGGCCGGACGTTCACCCCTCCACTTT.

The table lists this clone with a count of one. The chain combines TRBV7-2 with TRBJ1-4, with TRBD1 as a possible D gene (5 bases). Germline assignment: CDR1 SGHTA and CDR2 FQGNSA. V gave up 1 base and J gave up 4 bases, with 10 bases separating them. The CDR3 loop spans 15 amino acids. CDR3 protein: CASSLVAGLNEKLFF. CDR3 nucleotide sequence: TGTGCCAGCAGCTTAGTAGCAGGGCTTAATGAAAAACTGTTTTTT. Looking up the rest from reference TRBV7-2 and TRBJ1-4 gives the full variable domain: GAGVSQSPSNKVTEKGKDVELRCDPISGHTALYWYRQSLGQGLEFLIYFQGNSAPDKSGLPSDRFSAERTGGSVSTLTIQRTQQEDSAVYLCASSLVAGLNEKLFFGSGTQLSVL.

V and J are TRBV6-5 and TRBJ1-1; D gene ambiguous. CDR3 length: 14 residues. Germline V gives CDR1 MNHEY, CDR2 SVGAGI. V was shortened by 6 bases and J by 5 bases, with 16 bases between the two germline ends. The CDR3 sequence: CASSRVGISTEAFF. CDR3 DNA sequence: TGTGCCAGCAGCCGCGTGGGGATAAGTACTGAAGCTTTCTTT.

This clone was seen just once. The sample carries other DNA sequences with the same CDR3. The V and J genes are TRBV5-6 and TRBJ1-6; D gene uncertain. The CDR3 contains 14 residues. Per the germline V gene, CDR1 is SGHDT and CDR2 is YYEEEE. V lost 0 bases to trimming and J lost 7 bases, with 8 bases between them. CDR3 protein: CASSLAGYNSPLHF. For the CDR3, the DNA is TGTGCCAGCAGCTTGGCGGGGTACAATTCACCCCTCCACTTT.

In nucleotides, the CDR3 is TGCAGCGTTGGGGATGACAGGGCCACTGAAGCTTTCTTT. Translating gives CSVGDDRATEAFF. The gene calls are TRBV29-1 and TRBJ1-1; 7 positions agree with TRBD1. Trimming at V came to 4 bases and at J to 4 bases, leaving 6 bases not matched to a gene. CDR1 SQVTM and CDR2 ANQGSEA come from the germline V gene. CDR3 length: 13 amino acids.

The chain couples TRBV29-1 to TRBJ1-1; D possibly corresponds to TRBD1 (6 bases). CDR1 and CDR2 from the germline V gene are SQVTM and ANQGSEA. The CDR3 extends over 15 amino acids. Trimming cost V 8 bases and J 1 base, with 20 bases left between them. The CDR3 DNA is TGCAGCCTCATCTTAATTGGGGGCCGGAACACTGAAGCTTTCTTT. This sequence encodes CSLILIGGRNTEAFF.

This chain uses TRBV7-2 with TRBJ2-3; possible D gene TRBD2, 5 bases. The CDR3 is made up of 15 amino acids. V was clipped by 1 base and J by 2 bases, with 10 bases between them. Germline values: CDR1 SGHTA, CDR2 FQGNSA. In DNA, the CDR3 is TGTGCCAGCAGCTTAGGGACGGGATCCACAGATACGCAGTATTTT. It translates to CASSLGTGSTDTQYF.

The chain has TRBV19 and TRBJ2-3; 8 bases are a match to TRBD2. Germline assignment: CDR1 LNHDA and CDR2 SQIVND (reference sequence). Trimming took 7 bases from V and 0 from J; bases not matched to a gene: 9. The CDR3 consists of 16 residues. The CDR3 bases are TGTGCCAGTACCAGCCGTTCTAGCGGGAGCACAGATACGCAGTATTTT. This gives the protein CASTSRSSGSTDTQYF.

The rearrangement uses TRBV4-1 and TRBJ2-7; 12 bases map to TRBD2. The V gene's germline CDR1 is MGHRA and CDR2 YSYEKL. The CDR3 is 16 residues long. V gave up 3 bases and J gave up 1 base; unmatched junction bases: 4. CDR3 DNA sequence: TGCGCCAGCAGCCAGCCGACTAGCGGGAGATCCTACGAGCAGTACTTC. Its translation: CASSQPTSGRSYEQYF.

The chain has TRBV6-1 and TRBJ1-1; the D gene is possibly TRBD1 (5 bases). Per the germline V gene, CDR1 is MNHNS and CDR2 is SASEGT. V lost 5 bases, J lost 6 bases, and 13 bases lay in between. The CDR3 sequence is 13 residues long. The CDR3 region has the DNA TGTGCCAGCAGTAGGCAGGGTGAGGCTGAAGCTTTCTTT. Encoded protein: CASSRQGEAEAFF.

A few counts support this clone. V usage is TRBV29-1 and J usage is TRBJ2-5; 8 nucleotides agree with TRBD2. Germline CDR1 reads SQVTM; CDR2 reads ANQGSEA. CDR3 length equals 15 residues. With 6 bases clipped from V and 1 base from J, the junction kept 10 bases outside the gene matches. CDR3 sequence: CSVGHQRGGQETQYF. CDR3 nucleotide sequence: TGCAGCGTAGGGCACCAACGGGGGGGCCAAGAGACCCAGTACTTC.

The V gene is TRBV5-4, the J gene TRBJ2-7; TRBD1 agrees at 7 bases. Germline assignment: CDR1 SGHNT and CDR2 YYREEE (reference sequence). V trimming: 3 bases; J trimming: 3 bases; junction bases outside the gene matches: 9. The CDR3 runs 15 residues. CDR3 region: CASSSKPGQYYEQYF. CDR3 sequence (DNA): TGTGCCAGCAGCTCTAAACCGGGACAGTACTACGAGCAGTACTTC.

CDR3 amino acids: CASSLSSAGGVETQYF. The CDR3 nucleotides are TGTGCCAGCAGTTTATCATCTGCGGGGGGTGTGGAGACCCAGTACTTC. The rearrangement joins TRBV27 to TRBJ2-5; 8 positions agree with TRBD2. V lost 0 bases to trimming and J lost 5 bases; unmatched junction nucleotides: 8. The germline V gene encodes CDR1 MNHEY and CDR2 SMNVEV (reference sequence). The CDR3 is made up of 16 amino acids.

The V and J genes are TRBV2 and TRBJ2-3, with 7 bases fitting TRBD2. CDR3 length: 14 amino acids. Per germline, CDR1 SNHLY and CDR2 FYNNEI. J was trimmed by 0 bases and V by 8 bases; bases with no gene match: 5. The CDR3 nucleotides read TGTGCCAGCGGTAGGGAGGGCAGCACAGATACGCAGTATTTT. Translation: CASGREGSTDTQYF.

This chain joins TRBV7-8 and TRBJ2-7, with 8 bases matching TRBD2. With V trimmed by 1 base and J by 2 bases, 7 bases remained unmatched. The CDR3 runs to 16 residues. Looked up from germline, CDR1 is SGHVS and CDR2 is FQNEAQ. The CDR3 loop is CASSLGASGLPYEQYF. Here the CDR3 DNA reads TGTGCCAGCAGCTTAGGGGCTAGCGGGCTTCCCTACGAGCAGTACTTC.

The chain employs TRBV4-3 and TRBJ1-2; D is unresolved. The CDR3 extends over 15 amino acids. Germline lookup yields CDR1 LGHNA and CDR2 YSLEER. Trimming shortened V by 0 bases and J by 5 bases, and 13 bases separated the two germline ends. This CDR3 is CASSQEGTVLYGYTF. The CDR3 DNA reads as TGCGCCAGCAGCCAAGAGGGCACAGTATTATATGGCTACACCTTC.

The rearrangement uses TRBV9 and TRBJ2-1; the match to TRBD1 covers 7 bases. Per germline, CDR1 SGDLS and CDR2 YYNGEE. The CDR3 sequence is 15 residues long. J was trimmed by 3 bases and V by 0 bases; bases with no gene match: 3. The CDR3 loop reads CASSVARDSYNEQFF. The CDR3 DNA follows: TGTGCCAGCAGCGTAGCCCGGGACAGCTACAATGAGCAGTTCTTC.

This sequence joins TRBV19 and TRBJ2-3; a possible D gene is TRBD2 (5 bases). The germline CDR1 and CDR2 sequences are LNHDA and SQIVND (reference sequence). This CDR3 contains 17 residues. Between the trimmed V and J ends, which lost 0 bases and 0 bases, there was a span of 13 bases. DNA of the CDR3: TGTGCCAGTAGTATAGATCATGACTACCTAAGCACAGATACGCAGTATTTT. This translates into CASSIDHDYLSTDTQYF. Variable domain in full (rest from reference TRBV19 and TRBJ2-3): DGGITQSPKYLFRKEGQNVTLSCEQNLNHDAMYWYRQDPGQGLRLIYYSQIVNDFQKGDIAEGYSVSREKKESFPLTVTSAQKNPTAFYLCASSIDHDYLSTDTQYFGPGTRLTVL.

V usage is TRBV27 and J usage is TRBJ1-5, with a tentative D call TRBD1 (5 bases). Germline V gene lookup returns CDR1 MNHEY and CDR2 SMNVEV (reference sequence). This CDR3 spans 14 amino acids. V dropped 5 bases and J dropped 7 bases, with 15 bases sitting between them. CDR3 loop: CASSRTRGWQPQHF. DNA of the CDR3: TGTGCCAGCAGTAGGACACGGGGGTGGCAGCCCCAGCATTTT.

The rearrangement joins TRBV7-9 to TRBJ2-5; 8 bases map to TRBD1. The closer fit of TRBJ2-7 to the DNA end suggests the J call may be wrong. From germline, CDR1 is SEHNR and CDR2 FQNEAQ (reference sequence). The CDR3 consists of 15 residues. CDR3 sequence reads: CASSYHGQGGSEQYF. The CDR3 DNA is TGTGCCAGCAGCTACCATGGACAGGGAGGAAGCGAGCAGTACTTC.

The genes are TRBV30 and TRBJ2-1, with a weak D call TRBD2 (6 bases). The CDR3 sequence is 16 residues long. V gave up 0 bases and J gave up 2 bases, with 14 bases separating them. CDR1 and CDR2 from the germline V gene are GTSNPN and SVGIG (reference sequence). The chain's CDR3 is CAWSVGAGPPYNEQFF. The DNA of the CDR3 is TGTGCCTGGAGTGTAGGGGCGGGACCCCCCTACAATGAGCAGTTCTTC.